This section outlines one T cell receptor (beta chain) sequence together with its context. Peripheral blood CD8+ and CD4+ T cells were profiled by TCR beta sequencing. It was negative isolation that provided the CD8+ and CD4+ T cells, whereas TEMRA cells were enriched by FACS. Random-hexamer reverse transcription was applied to 0.5 to 1 ug RNA. With immunoSEQ multiplex PCR, TCR beta CDR3 was amplified across 54 Vbeta and 13 Jbeta. TCRdb used MiXCR to reprocess the immunoSEQ multiplex PCR reads, holding one entry per CDR3 protein. Altogether 130,000 or so distinct CDR3 sequences are present, over 80% being singletons, with the ten largest covering 0.51%. The data derive from a study of CD8 T cells in Susac syndrome. Trimming took off 9 bases at V and 0 bases at J, with 18 bases between the two ends. The CDR3 loop spans 17 amino acids. In germline, CDR1 is SNHLY, CDR2 FYNNEI.

This chain links TRBV2 with TRBJ2-6; D tentatively reads TRBD1 or TRBD2 (5 bases each). What was sequenced was CD8+ T cells from PBMCs. This TCR came from a human donor with multiple sclerosis. The CDR3 nucleotides are TGTGCCAGACGCCCGGGGCAGTCAAGCTCTGGGGCCAACGTCCTGACTTTC. It codes for CARRPGQSSSGANVLTF.